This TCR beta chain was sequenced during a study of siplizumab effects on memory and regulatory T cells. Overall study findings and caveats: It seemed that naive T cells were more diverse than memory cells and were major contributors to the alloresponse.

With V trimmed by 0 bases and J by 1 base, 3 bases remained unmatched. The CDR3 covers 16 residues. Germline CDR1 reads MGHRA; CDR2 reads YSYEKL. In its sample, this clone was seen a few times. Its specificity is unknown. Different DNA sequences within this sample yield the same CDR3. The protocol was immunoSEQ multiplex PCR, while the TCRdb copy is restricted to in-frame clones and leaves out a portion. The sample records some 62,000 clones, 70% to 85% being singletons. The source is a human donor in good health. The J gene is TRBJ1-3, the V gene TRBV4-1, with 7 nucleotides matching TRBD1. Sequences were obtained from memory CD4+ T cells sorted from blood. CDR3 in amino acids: CASSQDPTGSGNTIYF. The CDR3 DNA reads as TGCGCCAGCAGCCAAGACCCGACAGGGTCTGGAAACACCATATATTTT.